These 5 T cell receptor beta chains were sequenced from one sample in a study of T cells in Graves' hyperthyroidism and ophthalmopathy. Amplified regions were TCR beta CDR3 sequences from RNA transcripts. TCR CDR3 regions were first amplified by RT-PCR with HTBI primers. A single record per CDR3 protein comes from TCRdb applying MiXCR to the multiplex PCR reads. The table shows approximately 250,000 distinct CDR3 sequences, with more than 20% occurring only once. Material for sequencing was blood. Source of these receptors: a woman aged 40 to 49 with Graves' ophthalmopathy.

The sample holds many counts of this clonotype. The genes are TRBV28 and TRBJ2-7; D not resolved. Germline-derived CDR1 and CDR2 are MDHEN and SYDVKM. The length of the CDR3 is 12 residues. The V and J ends lost 1 base and 7 bases respectively, with 8 bases between them. The CDR3 DNA is TGTGCCAGCAGTTTATTGGTTGGAGAGCAGTACTTC. This sequence encodes CASSLLVGEQYF.

The table lists this clonotype with many counts. The rearrangement uses TRBV12-3 or TRBV12-4 and TRBJ2-5; 7 bases align to TRBD2. V was clipped by 8 bases and J by 7 bases; unmatched bases: 13. The CDR3 runs 14 residues. CDR3 sequence (DNA): TGTGCCAGCTGCCCAGCGGGGTCCCCGGGGACCCAGTACTTC. Its translation: CASCPAGSPGTQYF.

This clonotype was picked up many times. This chain links TRBV14 with TRBJ2-7; D gene ambiguous. The V gene's germline CDR1 is SGHDN and CDR2 FVKESK. The CDR3 sequence is 12 residues long. The V end was cut by 1 base, the J end by 6 bases, with 7 bases between. As DNA, the CDR3 is TGTGCCAGCAGCCAAGTAACGGGCGAGCAGTACTTC. This translates into CASSQVTGEQYF.

In its sample, this clonotype was seen many times. The chain is built from TRBV20-1 and TRBJ2-2; tentatively, D is TRBD2 (5 bases). Germline lookup yields CDR1 DFQATT and CDR2 SNEGSKA (reference sequence). This CDR3 region has 13 residues. Trimming removed 3 bases at V and 7 bases at J, with 12 bases between. CDR3 amino acids: CSASVGVSGELFF. The CDR3 DNA reads as TGCAGTGCTAGTGTGGGAGTTAGCGGGGAGCTGTTTTTT.

The rearrangement links TRBV2 to TRBJ2-7, with TRBD1 as a possible D gene (5 bases). The CDR3 totals 15 residues. The germline gives CDR1 SNHLY, CDR2 FYNNEI. Trimming removed 4 bases from V and 0 bases from J, with 13 bases in between. The chain's CDR3 is CASSAEGAPSYEQYF. DNA for the CDR3: TGTGCCAGCAGTGCTGAAGGGGCTCCCTCCTACGAGCAGTACTTC. The full variable domain, in which reference TRBV2 and TRBJ2-7 provide the parts outside the CDR3, is EPEVTQTPSHQVTQMGQEVILRCVPISNHLYFYWYRQILGQKVEFLVSFYNNEISEKSEIFDDQFSVERPDGSNFTLKIRSTKLEDSAMYFCASSAEGAPSYEQYFGPGTRLTVT.